A single sample gave rise to the 25 T cell receptor beta chains below, sequenced in a study of blood T cell repertoires in COVID-19. The data were produced by immunoSEQ multiplex PCR, yet TCRdb's version contains in-frame clones alone and is incomplete. The data contain fewer than 200,000 clones, roughly 78% of them singletons. Source material: PBMCs or T cells enriched from blood (not recorded which). All receptors come from a woman in her 70s in a cohort exposed to, infected with or recovered from COVID-19 (not recorded which).

The chain is built from TRBV5-1 and TRBJ2-1; 9 bases are shared with TRBD2. Germline CDR1 reads SGHRS; CDR2 reads YFSETQ. The trim removed 5 bases at V and 9 bases at J, leaving 9 bases unmatched. The length of the CDR3 is 14 residues. The chain's CDR3 is CASSSGSQHTEQFF. The CDR3 DNA is TGCGCCAGCAGTAGCGGGAGTCAGCATACTGAGCAGTTCTTC.

This clone was recorded a few times. The chain carries TRBV28 and TRBJ1-5; D gene uncertain. Trimming stripped 11 bases from V and 6 bases from J, with 14 bases between. CDR3 length: 12 amino acids. Germline CDR1 MDHEN, CDR2 SYDVKM. In DNA form, the CDR3 reads TGTGCCGGAGCCTTTGGAAGTCAGCCCCAGCATTTT. Translated, it gives CAGAFGSQPQHF.

This clone was counted a single time. This chain joins TRBV28 and TRBJ2-1, with TRBD2 as a possible D gene (7 bases). The CDR3 is made up of 15 amino acids. CDR1 and CDR2 from the germline V gene are MDHEN and SYDVKM. Trimming stripped 8 bases from V and 4 bases from J, with 18 bases between. DNA of the CDR3: TGTGCCAGCCGTAGGGGGGGCGGGGGATACAATGAGCAGTTCTTC. Residues: CASRRGGGGYNEQFF.

The rearrangement links TRBV19 to TRBJ1-3, with D perhaps TRBD1 (5 bases). CDR3 length equals 15 residues. The V gene lost 2 bases and the J gene lost 0 bases, with 8 bases spanning the gap. Germline values: CDR1 LNHDA, CDR2 SQIVND (reference sequence). The CDR3 DNA follows: TGTGCCAGTAGTATACCAGGGCACTCTGGAAACACCATATATTTT. This encodes CASSIPGHSGNTIYF.

J is TRBJ2-1 and V is TRBV7-3; 9 bases match TRBD2. CDR1 SGHTA and CDR2 FQGTGA come from the germline V gene. V gave up 5 bases and J gave up 7 bases; unmatched junction bases: 12. The CDR3 covers 16 residues. The CDR3: CASSIGSGSGVNEQFF. DNA for the CDR3: TGTGCCAGCAGCATAGGTAGCGGGAGCGGGGTGAATGAGCAGTTCTTC.

The rearrangement joins TRBV4-3 to TRBJ2-2; D is perhaps TRBD2 (6 bases). The germline V gene encodes CDR1 LGHNA and CDR2 YSLEER. Trimming removed 4 bases from V and 5 bases from J, with 14 bases in between. This CDR3 contains 15 residues. CDR3 protein: CASSPAGSGTGELFF. The CDR3 DNA follows: TGCGCCAGCAGCCCCGCGGGGAGTGGAACCGGGGAGCTGTTTTTT.

This clone was detected a few times. The chain employs TRBV4-2 and TRBJ1-5, with D possibly being TRBD1 (5 bases). Trimming cost V 0 bases and J 4 bases, with 7 bases left between them. The CDR3 is 14 amino acids. The V gene's germline CDR1 is LGHNA and CDR2 YNFKEQ. This chain's CDR3 is CASSQDQGNQPQHF. DNA for the CDR3: TGTGCCAGCAGCCAAGATCAGGGAAATCAGCCCCAGCATTTT.

This clone came up a few times. The chain recombines TRBV30 with TRBJ2-7; D might be TRBD1 (7 bases). CDR1 is GTSNPN, CDR2 SVGIG, per germline (reference sequence). V was cut by 1 base and J by 9 bases, with 16 bases left in between. The CDR3 extends over 13 amino acids. The CDR3 spells CAWSGQGGIRQYF. In nucleotides, the CDR3 is TGTGCCTGGAGTGGACAGGGAGGAATTAGGCAGTACTTC.

The chain employs TRBV7-8 and TRBJ2-1, with TRBD2 identical over 7 bases. CDR3 length equals 14 residues. Germline V gene data show CDR1 as SGHVS and CDR2 as FQNEAQ. With V trimmed by 7 bases and J by 11 bases, 14 bases remained unmatched. CDR3: CASTPGGSGAKQFF. In nucleotides, the CDR3 is TGTGCCAGCACCCCGGGAGGTAGCGGTGCGAAGCAGTTCTTC.

V and J are TRBV24-1 and TRBJ2-2, with a possible D match to TRBD1 (5 bases). This CDR3 region has 15 residues. V dropped 2 bases and J dropped 7 bases, with 13 bases sitting between them. CDR1 is KGHDR, CDR2 SFDVKD, per germline. CDR3 protein: CATSDSTGPLGELFF. For the CDR3, the DNA is TGTGCCACCAGTGATTCCACAGGACCCCTCGGGGAGCTGTTTTTT.

The gene calls are TRBV19 and TRBJ1-5; D not resolved. Germline V gene data show CDR1 as LNHDA and CDR2 as SQIVND (reference sequence). CDR3 length: 13 amino acids. The V and J ends lost 3 bases and 7 bases respectively, with 10 bases between them. CDR3 bases: TGTGCCAGTAGTATTCAGGCGGGCCAGCCCCAGCATTTT. Its translation: CASSIQAGQPQHF.

This clone was counted a few times. Germline is not matched at one junction end, which may reflect a read error. V usage is TRBV7-7 and J usage is TRBJ2-7; D gene unclear. This CDR3 has 14 amino acids. Germline lookup yields CDR1 SSHAT and CDR2 FNYEAQ (reference sequence). CDR3 protein: CASSLGSFGYEQYF. The CDR3 DNA follows: TGTGCTAGCAGCCTCGGATCATTCGGGTACGAGCAGTACTTC. Combining the CDR3 with reference TRBV7-7 and TRBJ2-7 gives the whole variable domain GAGVSQSPRYKVTKRGQDVTLRCDPISSHATLYWYQQALGQGPEFLTYFNYEAQPDKSGLPSDRFSAERPEGSISTLTIQRTEQRDSAMYRCASSLGSFGYEQYFGPGTRLTVT.

The rearrangement joins TRBV7-2 to TRBJ1-5; D remains ambiguous. V was trimmed by 3 bases and J by 0 bases, leaving 12 bases between them. The CDR3 runs 16 residues. From germline, CDR1 is SGHTA and CDR2 FQGNSA. CDR3 residues: CASSLGGVYSNQPQHF. In DNA, the CDR3 is TGTGCCAGCAGCTTGGGCGGGGTCTATAGCAATCAGCCCCAGCATTTT.

In this sample, this clone is medium-sized (0.01 to 0.1%). In nucleotides, the CDR3 is TGTGCCAGCAGCGGGGGGACAGGGGGCCCCACTGAAGCTTTCTTT. This codes for CASSGGTGGPTEAFF. The chain links TRBV5-6 to TRBJ1-1; 12 bases match TRBD1. This CDR3 contains 15 residues. Germline-derived CDR1 and CDR2 are SGHDT and YYEEEE. The trim removed 4 bases at V and 4 bases at J, leaving 5 bases unmatched.

The chain couples TRBV7-2 to TRBJ2-5, with D possibly TRBD2 on 6 matching bases. V lost 3 bases and J 5 bases, leaving 13 bases between the germline ends. Germline V gene sequence: CDR1 SGHTA, CDR2 FQGNSA. CDR3 size: 14 residues. For the CDR3, the DNA is TGTGCCAGCAGCTTGAATGGGGGGTTGGAGACCCAGTACTTC. Protein product: CASSLNGGLETQYF.

The chain uses TRBV5-4 and TRBJ2-3; D gene unclear. The CDR3 contains 15 residues. Trimming stripped 2 bases from V and 2 bases from J, with 12 bases between. Germline-derived CDR1 and CDR2 are SGHNT and YYREEE (reference sequence). CDR3 amino acids: CASSLPGFLTDTQYF. The CDR3 DNA sequence: TGTGCCAGCAGCTTACCCGGGTTTCTCACAGATACGCAGTATTTT. Full variable domain (outside the CDR3, taken from reference TRBV5-4 and TRBJ2-3): ETGVTQSPTHLIKTRGQQVTLRCSSQSGHNTVSWYQQALGQGPQFIFQYYREEENGRGNFPPRFSGLQFPNYSSELNVNALELDDSALYLCASSLPGFLTDTQYFGPGTRLTVL.

V gene TRBV7-6 combines with J gene TRBJ2-1; 10 bases line up with TRBD1. CDR3 length equals 15 residues. V dropped 1 base and J dropped 9; count of bases not matched to a gene: 6. Germline V gives CDR1 SGHVS, CDR2 FNYEAQ. The CDR3 region has the DNA TGTGCCAGCAGCTTAGGGACAGGGGGGCATGGTGAGCAGTTCTTC. Its protein product is CASSLGTGGHGEQFF.

The CDR3 bases are TGTGCCAGCACCAGATCGGCAGGGGGCAATCAGCCCCAGCATTTT. It codes for CASTRSAGGNQPQHF. The chain joins TRBV6-5 to TRBJ1-5, with a tentative D call TRBD1 (6 bases). There are 15 residues in the CDR3. In germline, CDR1 is MNHEY, CDR2 SVGAGI. Deletions cut 7 bases from V and 2 bases from J, with 15 bases between.

The chain employs TRBV18 and TRBJ1-4; 7 nucleotides agree with TRBD1. V lost 0 bases and J lost 4; bases outside the gene matches: 2. The CDR3 is 15 residues long. Germline V gene lookup returns CDR1 KGHSH and CDR2 LQKENI. The CDR3 loop is CASSPPTGINEKLFF. CDR3 bases: TGTGCCAGCTCACCACCGACAGGGATTAATGAAAAACTGTTTTTT.

The count of this clone is one. This chain joins TRBV7-2 and TRBJ2-3, with 7 bases aligning to TRBD2. J gave up 2 bases and V 11 bases, and 7 bases lay outside the gene matches. Germline loops: CDR1 SGHTA, CDR2 FQGNSA. The CDR3 contains 13 residues. This chain's CDR3 is CAGSSGPTDTQYF. The CDR3 coding sequence is TGTGCCGGATCTAGCGGACCCACAGATACGCAGTATTTT.

The genes are TRBV19 and TRBJ2-5; tentatively, D is TRBD2 (5 bases). CDR3 length: 16 amino acids. The V end was cut by 7 bases, the J end by 2 bases, with 20 bases between. Germline assignment: CDR1 LNHDA and CDR2 SQIVND (reference sequence). The CDR3 DNA reads TGTGCCAGTACCCCTCGGAGAGGGTTGAAGCAAGAGACCCAGTACTTC. Amino acids: CASTPRRGLKQETQYF.

The J gene is TRBJ1-5, the V gene TRBV2; no reliable D call. Germline V gives CDR1 SNHLY, CDR2 FYNNEI. The CDR3 consists of 14 residues. The V end lost 4 bases, the J end lost 0 bases, and 7 bases lay between the germline ends. CDR3 loop: CASSGLISNQPQHF. The DNA of the CDR3 is TGTGCCAGCAGTGGACTTATTAGCAATCAGCCCCAGCATTTT.

The rearrangement links TRBV19 to TRBJ1-5; 7 positions match TRBD1. The germline V gene encodes CDR1 LNHDA and CDR2 SQIVND (reference sequence). This CDR3 contains 14 residues. V trimming: 3 bases; J trimming: 5 bases; junction bases outside the gene matches: 4. CDR3 in DNA: TGTGCCAGTAGTATTAACAGGGGTTATCAGCCCCAGCATTTT. Its protein product is CASSINRGYQPQHF.

The rearrangement uses TRBV5-4 and TRBJ1-1, with 12 bases identical to TRBD1. CDR1 is SGHNT, CDR2 YYREEE, per germline (reference sequence). The CDR3 runs 16 residues. J gave up 3 bases and V 2 bases, and 5 bases lay outside the gene matches. The CDR3 nucleotides are TGTGCCAGCAGCTTACCGGGACAGGGGGCGCACACTGAAGCTTTCTTT. This codes for CASSLPGQGAHTEAFF.

V and J are TRBV18 and TRBJ2-1; 9 bases map to TRBD1. The germline V gene has CDR1 KGHSH and CDR2 LQKENI. Losses at the gene ends were 3 bases for V and 7 bases for J; bases not matched to a gene: 7. The CDR3 sequence is 15 residues long. Here the CDR3 reads CASSPATGGGNEQFF. The CDR3 nucleotides read TGTGCCAGCTCACCGGCGACAGGGGGGGGTAATGAGCAGTTCTTC.